Below are 19 T cell receptor beta chains sequenced from a single sample in a study of spatial heterogeneity in lung cancer. General study results and limits: Tumoral mutation counts were tracked by counts of expanded intratumoral alpha and beta TCRs.

Time point meaning: sample taken at primary tumor resection. TCRdb called the 5' RACE reads again in MiXCR, with one record for every CDR3 protein. The repertoire holds some 18,000 distinct CDR3 sequences, with around 6.9% as singletons. These receptors lack a known antigen. This specimen was lung tumor tissue, taken at surgery. The source of these receptors is a male donor with early-stage non-small cell lung cancer.

This clonotype was detected many times. The chain carries TRBV20-1 and TRBJ2-3; 7 bases map to TRBD2. V was clipped by 6 bases and J by 6 bases; unmatched bases: 15. The CDR3 runs 15 residues. Germline V lookup: CDR1 DFQATT, CDR2 SNEGSKA (reference sequence). CDR3 residues: CSAKGQLADSDTQYF. CDR3 nucleotides: TGCAGTGCGAAGGGCCAGCTAGCGGATTCTGATACGCAGTATTTT.

Only a few counts were recorded for this clonotype. The rearrangement links TRBV10-3 to TRBJ2-2; the D is unclear. V was clipped by 0 bases and J by 4 bases, with 3 bases between them. From germline, CDR1 is ENHRY and CDR2 SYGVKD. The length of the CDR3 is 13 residues. CDR3 amino acids: CAISESLTGELFF. The CDR3 DNA reads TGTGCCATCAGTGAGTCGCTCACCGGGGAGCTGTTTTTT.

This clonotype came up many times. V is TRBV9 and J is TRBJ1-1; 7 bases agree with TRBD1. The germline V gene has CDR1 SGDLS and CDR2 YYNGEE. J lost 4 bases, V lost 4 bases, and 4 bases had no gene match. The CDR3 sequence is 13 residues long. CDR3 coding DNA: TGTGCCAGCAGCTCCCAGGGGGGCACTGAAGCTTTCTTT. This encodes CASSSQGGTEAFF. Looking up the rest from reference TRBV9 and TRBJ1-1 gives the full variable domain: DSGVTQTPKHLITATGQRVTLRCSPRSGDLSVYWYQQSLDQGLQFLIQYYNGEERAKGNILERFSAQQFPDLHSELNLSSLELGDSALYFCASSSQGGTEAFFGQGTRLTVV.

This clonotype has at least ten counts. The genes are TRBV28 and TRBJ1-1; D is possibly TRBD1 (5 bases). There are 14 residues in the CDR3. Germline V gene data show CDR1 as MDHEN and CDR2 as SYDVKM. V gave up 9 bases and J gave up 0 bases, with 14 bases separating them. CDR3 residues: CASKVTGVNTEAFF. CDR3 DNA: TGTGCCAGTAAAGTTACAGGAGTGAACACTGAAGCTTTCTTT.

Ten or more counts support this clonotype. The V call is TRBV3-1, the J call TRBJ2-2; D not resolved. In germline, CDR1 is LGHDT, CDR2 YNNKEL (reference sequence). This CDR3 is built from 16 residues. V was trimmed by 0 bases and J by 0 bases, leaving 8 bases between them. In DNA form, the CDR3 reads TGTGCCAGCAGCCAAGAAAGGCTTTCGAACACCGGGGAGCTGTTTTTT. Translated: CASSQERLSNTGELFF.

The chain carries TRBV12-3 or TRBV12-4 and TRBJ2-4, with TRBD1 matching 9 bases. The J segment lost 12 bases and the V segment lost 5 bases, leaving 8 bases of the junction unmatched. CDR3 length: 13 residues. CDR3 in amino acids: CASSAPGTGTQYF. The CDR3 DNA follows: TGTGCCAGCAGTGCCCCCGGGACAGGGACTCAGTACTTC.

This clonotype was seen repeatedly, ten times or more. The V and J genes are TRBV2 and TRBJ1-5, with D uncertain. Germline CDR1 SNHLY, CDR2 FYNNEI. This CDR3 comprises 13 residues. The V end lost 7 bases, the J end lost 6 bases, and 13 bases lay between the germline ends. For the CDR3, the DNA is TGTGCCAGCAATACCCCTGGAGGTCAGCCCCAGCATTTT. It yields the protein CASNTPGGQPQHF.

Judged by abundance, this clonotype is medium-sized. The V gene is TRBV5-4, the J gene TRBJ2-7; D is unresolved. The CDR3 spans 13 residues. Germline V gives CDR1 SGHNT, CDR2 YYREEE (reference sequence). Between the trimmed V and J ends, which lost 3 bases and 3 bases, there was a span of 10 bases. The CDR3: CASSSTNLYEQYF. DNA of the CDR3: TGTGCCAGCAGCTCAACAAATCTCTACGAGCAGTACTTC.

The sample holds a few counts of this clonotype. The V and J genes are TRBV28 and TRBJ1-5; no reliable D call. The CDR3 totals 16 residues. Germline V lookup: CDR1 MDHEN, CDR2 SYDVKM. Trimming took off 5 bases at V and 2 bases at J, with 16 bases between the two ends. CDR3 bases: TGTGCCAGCAGTCCGCGTTGGACCGGGGGCAATCAGCCCCAGCATTTT. This codes for CASSPRWTGGNQPQHF.

This sequence joins TRBV19 and TRBJ2-3; TRBD2 matches at 10 bases. J lost 4 bases, V lost 6 bases, and 7 bases had no gene match. Looked up from germline, CDR1 is LNHDA and CDR2 is SQIVND (reference sequence). The CDR3 loop spans 15 amino acids. As DNA, the CDR3 is TGTGCCAGTAGGAGGACTAGCGGCTTCTCAGATACGCAGTATTTT. Translation: CASRRTSGFSDTQYF.

This clonotype has a count of ten or more. The V gene is TRBV12-3 or TRBV12-4, the J gene TRBJ2-7; D is ambiguous. V lost 1 base and J 4 bases, leaving 14 bases between the germline ends. The CDR3 runs 15 residues. The CDR3 region is CASSLGAATFYEQYF. CDR3 coding DNA: TGTGCCAGCAGTTTAGGGGCAGCAACTTTTTACGAGCAGTACTTC.

J is TRBJ2-5 and V is TRBV2; 9 positions agree with TRBD2. With 9 bases clipped from V and 5 bases from J, the junction kept 10 bases outside the gene matches. Germline assignment: CDR1 SNHLY and CDR2 FYNNEI. CDR3 length: 14 amino acids. The CDR3 nucleotides are TGTGCCAGTAACCGCGGGGGGGCCCAGGAGACCCAGTACTTC. Encoded protein: CASNRGGAQETQYF.

This chain uses TRBV30 with TRBJ1-2, with D possibly TRBD1 on 5 matching bases. Trimming took off 0 bases at V and 7 bases at J, with 12 bases between the two ends. Germline CDR1 reads GTSNPN; CDR2 reads SVGIG (reference sequence). The CDR3 sequence is 13 residues long. The CDR3 sequence: CAWSVQRGSGYTF. The CDR3, as DNA: TGTGCCTGGAGTGTACAGAGGGGCAGTGGCTACACCTTC.

In this sample, this clonotype is medium-sized. The V call is TRBV30, the J call TRBJ2-7; D remains ambiguous. Germline CDR1 GTSNPN, CDR2 SVGIG (reference sequence). The CDR3 runs 13 residues. Trimming removed 7 bases at V and 3 bases at J, with 16 bases between. As DNA, the CDR3 is TGTGCCTACAAAGAAAAAAGTAACTACGAGCAGTACTTC. Its protein is CAYKEKSNYEQYF. Supplemented by reference TRBV30 and TRBJ2-7, the full variable domain reads SQTIHQWPATLVQPVGSPLSLECTVEGTSNPNLYWYRQAAGRGLQLLFYSVGIGQISSEVPQNLSASRPQDRQFILSSKKLLLSDSGFYLCAYKEKSNYEQYFGPGTRLTVT.

Remarks on this clonotype: Since a much larger clone is just one base distant, this may be a read error. The CDR3 bases are TGCGCCAGCAGTGGAAATATTGGAGAGACCCAGTACTTC. Protein: CASSGNIGETQYF. The gene calls are TRBV10-2 and TRBJ2-5; D gene ambiguous. Germline V gene data show CDR1 as WSHSY and CDR2 as SAAADI. V lost 4 bases to trimming and J lost 4 bases, with 10 bases between them. The CDR3 extends over 13 amino acids.

This clonotype has only a few counts. This chain links TRBV19 with TRBJ2-7; the D is unclear. The CDR3 contains 13 residues. Between the trimmed V and J ends, which lost 6 bases and 2 bases, there was a span of 11 bases. Per germline, CDR1 LNHDA and CDR2 SQIVND (reference sequence). The CDR3 spells CASRPDGPYEQYF. DNA of the CDR3: TGTGCCAGTAGACCGGACGGACCCTACGAGCAGTACTTC.

There are many counts of this clonotype. This sequence joins TRBV30 and TRBJ1-5; 8 bases map to TRBD1. The germline V gene has CDR1 GTSNPN and CDR2 SVGIG (reference sequence). CDR3 length: 13 amino acids. The ends lost 2 bases at V and 7 bases at J; junction bases unmatched: 4. CDR3 loop: CAWSPDRDQPQHF. In DNA form, the CDR3 reads TGTGCCTGGAGTCCGGACAGGGACCAGCCCCAGCATTTT.

This clonotype was observed a handful of times. The chain recombines TRBV5-1 with TRBJ2-5, with TRBD1 matching 7 bases. V dropped 5 bases and J dropped 1; count of bases not matched to a gene: 5. Per the germline V gene, CDR1 is SGHRS and CDR2 is YFSETQ. The CDR3 contains 14 residues. The CDR3 spells CASRPTGSQETQYF. DNA for the CDR3: TGCGCCAGCAGGCCGACAGGGTCCCAAGAGACCCAGTACTTC.

CDR3 protein: CASSRGTLLSHGYTF. Here the CDR3 DNA reads TGTGCCAGCAGTCGTGGGACTCTCCTAAGTCATGGCTACACCTTC. The chain is built from TRBV12-3 or TRBV12-4 and TRBJ1-2; tentatively, D is TRBD1 (5 bases). The CDR3 covers 15 residues. V lost 5 bases to trimming and J lost 6 bases, with 19 bases between them.